This TCR beta chain was captured in a study of blood T cell repertoires in COVID-19. Study context: Donors in the United States, Italy and Spain gave samples during acute or convalescent COVID-19. The analysed material was cDNA or gDNA that came from T cells, B-cell-depleted T cells, or PBMCs.

V was pared by 6 bases and J by 2 bases, with 16 bases of the junction left unmatched. CDR3 length equals 19 residues. Germline V gene lookup returns CDR1 SGHRS and CDR2 YFSETQ. Source study methods: Reference gene primers were amplified, and this amplification served to estimate nucleated cell counts. Repertoires were generated with immunoSEQ multiplex PCR, while TCRdb's copy carries only in-frame clones and drops some. V, J and clone size were drawn from that table, and D and trimming were deduced from the DNA. Of over 75,000 clones listed, roughly four fifths are singletons. This chain connects TRBV5-1 to TRBJ2-2; 10 bases are a match to TRBD1. This receptor was identified in a woman over 75 with acute or convalescent COVID-19. The sequencing sample was made of peripheral blood. DNA of the CDR3: TGCGCCAGCAAGAGCCGCCCTCGAGACAGGGGGCCCAACACCGGGGAGCTGTTTTTT. Its protein product is CASKSRPRDRGPNTGELFF. Drawing the rest from reference TRBV5-1 and TRBJ2-2, the complete variable domain is KAGVTQTPRYLIKTRGQQVTLSCSPISGHRSVSWYQQTPGQGLQFLFEYFSETQRNKGNFPGRFSGRQFSNSRSEMNVSTLELGDSALYLCASKSRPRDRGPNTGELFFGEGSRLTVL.